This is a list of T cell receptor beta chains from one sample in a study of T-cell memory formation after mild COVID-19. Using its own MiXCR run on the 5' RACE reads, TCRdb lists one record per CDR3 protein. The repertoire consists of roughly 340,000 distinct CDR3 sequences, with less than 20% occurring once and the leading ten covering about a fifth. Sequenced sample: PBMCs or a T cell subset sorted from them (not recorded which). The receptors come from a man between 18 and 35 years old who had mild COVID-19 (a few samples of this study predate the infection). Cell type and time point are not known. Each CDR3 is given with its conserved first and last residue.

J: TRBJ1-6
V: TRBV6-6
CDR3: CASDPSGTNSPLHF

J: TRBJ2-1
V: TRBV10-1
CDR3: CASNPTGLDEQFF

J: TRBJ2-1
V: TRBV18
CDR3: CASSPYSGTGTGNEQFF

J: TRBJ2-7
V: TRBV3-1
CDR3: CASSQDVASGAREQYF

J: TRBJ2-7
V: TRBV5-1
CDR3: CASSSGSEQYF

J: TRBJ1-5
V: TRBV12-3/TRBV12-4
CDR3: CASTPDSLNQPQHF

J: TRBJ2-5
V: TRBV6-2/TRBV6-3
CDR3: CASRRINIGETQYF

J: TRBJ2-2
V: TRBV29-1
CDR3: CSVEVPGAGELFF

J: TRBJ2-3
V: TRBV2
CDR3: CASSEASGSTDTQYF

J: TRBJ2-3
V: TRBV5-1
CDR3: CASSLGLESDTQYF

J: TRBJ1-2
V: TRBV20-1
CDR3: CSADPVGNYGYTF

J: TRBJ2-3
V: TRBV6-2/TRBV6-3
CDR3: CASSYGSIDTQYF

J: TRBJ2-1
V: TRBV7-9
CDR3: CASSRLAGAYNEQFF

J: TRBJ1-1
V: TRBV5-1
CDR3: CASSLEMNTEAFF

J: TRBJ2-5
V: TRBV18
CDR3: CASSPRPSGGKETQYF

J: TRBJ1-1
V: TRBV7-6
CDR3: CASSLEAGRTEAFF

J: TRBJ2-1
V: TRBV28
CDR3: CASSPPGQGVGEQFF

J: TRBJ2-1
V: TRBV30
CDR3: CAWSRQYNEQFF

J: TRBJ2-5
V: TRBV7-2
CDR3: CASSFGASETQYF

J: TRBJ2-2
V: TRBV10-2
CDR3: CASSLGQNGELFF

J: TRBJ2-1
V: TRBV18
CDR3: CASSPRGTASYNEQFF

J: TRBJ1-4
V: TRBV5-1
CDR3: CASSQDRPSDEKLFF

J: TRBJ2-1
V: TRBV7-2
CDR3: CASSPFWRGPSYNEQFF

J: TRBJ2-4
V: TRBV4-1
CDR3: CASSPVAGGRNIQYF

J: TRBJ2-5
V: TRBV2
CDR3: CASSGGRVSGTQYF

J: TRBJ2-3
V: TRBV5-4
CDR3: CASSLDLAGGRTDTQYF

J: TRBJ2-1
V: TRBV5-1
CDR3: CASSSTSGGAEQFF

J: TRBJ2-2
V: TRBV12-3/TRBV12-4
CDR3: CASSWTSGVAGELFF

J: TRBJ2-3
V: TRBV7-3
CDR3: CASSLIVSDTQYF

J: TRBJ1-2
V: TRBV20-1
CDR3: CSARERGLGYTF

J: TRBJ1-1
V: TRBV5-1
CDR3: CASSLDYQGTEAFF

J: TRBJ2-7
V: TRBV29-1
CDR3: CSVQPGRRTYEQYF

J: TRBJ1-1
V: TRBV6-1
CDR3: CASSAPGPMGTEAFF

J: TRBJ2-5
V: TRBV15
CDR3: CATSRDWRETQYF

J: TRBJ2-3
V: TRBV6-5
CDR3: CASSYSPSQRVGKDTQYF

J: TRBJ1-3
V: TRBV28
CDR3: CASNLAGASGNTIYF

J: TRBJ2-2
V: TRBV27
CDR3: CASSPRTGGIVELFF

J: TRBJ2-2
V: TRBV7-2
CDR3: CASSFRGLNTGELFF

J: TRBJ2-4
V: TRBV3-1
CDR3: CASSQGEGPMYF

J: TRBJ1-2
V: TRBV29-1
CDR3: CSVELAGRVYGYTF

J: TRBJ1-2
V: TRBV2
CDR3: CATGTGGYGYTF

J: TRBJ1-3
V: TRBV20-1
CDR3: CSASRGLGGNTIYF

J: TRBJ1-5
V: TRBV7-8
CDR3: CASSSTRWGRNQPQHF

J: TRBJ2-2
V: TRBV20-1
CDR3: CSARQGAQNTGELFF

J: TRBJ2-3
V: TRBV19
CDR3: CASSSLANPTGSQYF

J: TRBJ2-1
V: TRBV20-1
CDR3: CSARGSGGAVEQFF

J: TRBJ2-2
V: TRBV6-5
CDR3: CASRDRGSTGELFF

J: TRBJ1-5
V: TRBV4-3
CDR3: CASSQDTGVLQPQHF

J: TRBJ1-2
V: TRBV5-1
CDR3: CASSAQGRGNYGYTF

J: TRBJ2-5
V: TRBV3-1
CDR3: CASSQRGQETQYF

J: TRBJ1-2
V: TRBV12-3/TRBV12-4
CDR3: CASSLPSYGYTF